This section outlines one T cell receptor (beta chain) sequence together with its context. As yet, its antigen is unknown. RNA transcripts served as the template for amplifying TCR beta CDR3 regions. The HTBI primer set served for first-round RT-PCR of the TCR CDR3. TCRdb recomputed calls from the multiplex PCR reads with MiXCR, one row per CDR3 protein. This table holds tens of thousands of distinct CDR3 sequences, less than 50% found once. This entry is derived from a study of T cells in Graves' hyperthyroidism and ophthalmopathy. Overall study results and limits: Before onset, by a median of approximately 6.2 months, the model predicted ophthalmopathy.

The CDR3 loop spans 15 amino acids. Losses at the gene ends were 5 bases for V and 4 bases for J; bases not matched to a gene: 9. CDR1 and CDR2 (germline): DFQATT, SNEGSKA (reference sequence). The diagnoses drew upon clinical symptoms, serum thyroxine and TRAb, thyroid ultrasound and orbital computed tomography. The chain links TRBV20-1 to TRBJ2-2; 8 nucleotides align to TRBD1. This TCR was sampled from a woman aged 50 to 65 with Graves' hyperthyroidism that later progressed to Graves' ophthalmopathy. Sequenced: blood. The CDR3 sequence: CSARAGQGGTGELFF. DNA for the CDR3: TGCAGTGCTCGCGCAGGACAGGGAGGCACCGGGGAGCTGTTTTTT.